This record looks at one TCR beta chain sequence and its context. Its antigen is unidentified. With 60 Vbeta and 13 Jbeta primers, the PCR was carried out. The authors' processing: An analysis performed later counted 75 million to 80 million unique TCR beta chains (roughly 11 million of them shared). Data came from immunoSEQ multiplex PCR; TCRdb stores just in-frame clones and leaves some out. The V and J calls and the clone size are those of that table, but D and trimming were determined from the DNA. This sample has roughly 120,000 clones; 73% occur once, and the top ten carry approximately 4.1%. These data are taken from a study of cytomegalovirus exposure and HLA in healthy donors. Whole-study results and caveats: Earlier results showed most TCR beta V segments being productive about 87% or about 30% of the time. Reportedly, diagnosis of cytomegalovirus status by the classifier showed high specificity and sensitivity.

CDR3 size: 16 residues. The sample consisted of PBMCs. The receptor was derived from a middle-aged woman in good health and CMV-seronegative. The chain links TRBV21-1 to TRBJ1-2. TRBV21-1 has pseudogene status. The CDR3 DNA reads TGTGCCAGCAGCAAAGTTAGAAGCGGGAAAGACTATGGCTACACCTTC. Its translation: CASSKVRSGKDYGYTF.